The clone carrying this T cell receptor (beta chain) was picked up a small number of times. The antigen is unknown. This record belongs to a study of T-cell reconstitution after alpha-beta-depleted transplantation in children. V lost 7 bases and J 3 bases, leaving 12 bases between the germline ends. This CDR3 comprises 13 residues. Using unique molecular identifiers, the investigators prepared the TCRbeta library. A single record per CDR3 protein comes from TCRdb applying MiXCR to the PCR reads. The sample consists of approximately 1,000,000 distinct CDR3 sequences, about 30% of them appearing once. Whole-study results and caveats: After transplant, at about two months, alpha-beta T cells were reportedly derived from several hundred expanded graft clones. One year post-transplant, T-cell counts and diversity were largely derived from T cells produced anew. After transplant, high TCRbeta diversity at day 60 in some patients arose from surviving recipient T cells and thymic progenitors.

The sequencing here drew on PBMCs, mostly from graft donor cells, taken 360 days after TCRalphabeta/CD19-depleted stem cell transplant. The TCR was taken from a boy younger than two who had a stem cell transplant for SCID, so the T cells may come from the graft donor. The chain is built from TRBV12-3 or TRBV12-4 and TRBJ1-1; no definite D call. As DNA, the CDR3 is TGTGCCAGCACCTTTAAGGCGGACACTGAAGCTTTCTTT. Its translation: CASTFKADTEAFF.